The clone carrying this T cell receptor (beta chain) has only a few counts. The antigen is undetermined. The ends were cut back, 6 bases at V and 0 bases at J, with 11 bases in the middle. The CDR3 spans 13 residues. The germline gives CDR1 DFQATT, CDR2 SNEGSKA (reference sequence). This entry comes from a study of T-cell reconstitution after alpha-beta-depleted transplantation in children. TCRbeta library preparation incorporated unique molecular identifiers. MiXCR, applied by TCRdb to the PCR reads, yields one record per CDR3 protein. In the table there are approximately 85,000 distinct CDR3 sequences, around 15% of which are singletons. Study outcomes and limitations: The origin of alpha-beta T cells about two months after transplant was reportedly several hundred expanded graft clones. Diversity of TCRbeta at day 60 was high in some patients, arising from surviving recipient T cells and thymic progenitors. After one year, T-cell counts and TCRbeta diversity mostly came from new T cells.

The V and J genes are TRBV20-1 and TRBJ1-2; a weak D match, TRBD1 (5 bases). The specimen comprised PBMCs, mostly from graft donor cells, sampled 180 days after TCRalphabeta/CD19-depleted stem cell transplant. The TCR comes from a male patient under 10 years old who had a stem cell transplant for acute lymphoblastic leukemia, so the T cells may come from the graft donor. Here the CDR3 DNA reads TGCAGTGCGGAAACAGGATCTAACTATGGCTACACCTTC. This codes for CSAETGSNYGYTF.